These 15 T cell receptor beta chains were sequenced from one sample in a study of neurological immune-mediated disorders (dated by TCRdb to between 2018 and 2020). Libraries were made using 5' RACE. Data came from an Illumina HiSeq 2500. TCRdb ran its own pipeline on the public reads, namely fastp trimming at Q25 and MiXCR clone calling, and kept in-frame beta chains. Rows are unified per CDR3 protein, each entry keeping the most common DNA and genes. In this sample the table shows 75,000 to 80,000 distinct CDR3 sequences, 5% to 5.5% of which occur a single time. In total, the top ten clones hold less than 2.5% of the sample. Material for sequencing was PBMCs. Receptors were obtained from a woman in her 30s with multiple sclerosis.

The chain employs TRBV7-8 and TRBJ2-1, with 14 bases aligning to TRBD2. The trim removed 1 base at V and 7 bases at J, leaving 6 bases unmatched. CDR1 and CDR2 from the germline V gene are SGHVS and FQNEAQ. The CDR3 has 17 amino acids. Here the CDR3 reads CASSLGPGTSGSNEQFF. CDR3 coding DNA: TGTGCCAGCAGCTTAGGCCCTGGGACTAGCGGGAGTAATGAGCAGTTCTTC. Drawing the rest from reference TRBV7-8 and TRBJ2-1, the complete variable domain is GAGVSQSPRYKVAKRGQDVALRCDPISGHVSLFWYQQALGQGPEFLTYFQNEAQLDKSGLPSDRFFAERPEGSVSTLKIQRTQQEDSAVYLCASSLGPGTSGSNEQFFGPGTRLTVL.

The rearrangement uses TRBV5-3 and TRBJ2-6; D is ambiguous. TRBV5-3 is classed as an ORF, of uncertain function. The germline V and J ends were trimmed by 0 bases and 0 bases, with 25 bases remaining between them. There are 22 residues in the CDR3. In DNA form, the CDR3 reads TGTGCCAGAAGCTTGGAGGCAGGCCACTCGGTTATATCAAGCTCTGGGGCCAACGTCCTGACTTTC. This encodes CARSLEAGHSVISSSGANVLTF.

Here the CDR3 DNA reads TGCAGTGCCTGGGCAGGGGACAGACCCCTCTCTGGGGCCAACGTCCTGACTTTC. Its protein product is CSAWAGDRPLSGANVLTF. This sequence joins TRBV20-1 and TRBJ2-6; 7 nucleotides agree with TRBD1. The CDR3 is 18 residues long. With 6 bases clipped from V and 0 bases from J, the junction kept 14 bases outside the gene matches. Germline CDR1 is DFQATT and CDR2 is SNEGSKA (reference sequence).

This clonotype was found a few times. The chain recombines TRBV6-5 with TRBJ1-2; D unclear. V dropped 3 bases and J dropped 10 bases, with 12 bases sitting between them. This CDR3 region has 12 residues. Per the germline V gene, CDR1 is MNHEY and CDR2 is SVGAGI. CDR3 nucleotides: TGTGCCAGCAGTTATTCGGGAAACGACTACACCTTC. Protein product: CASSYSGNDYTF.

This clonotype was recorded many times. The V call is TRBV20-1, the J call TRBJ2-7; TRBD2 matches at 13 bases. The germline V gene has CDR1 DFQATT and CDR2 SNEGSKA (reference sequence). The CDR3 spans 16 residues. The J segment lost 3 bases and the V segment lost 3 bases, leaving 8 bases of the junction unmatched. In nucleotides, the CDR3 is TGCAGTGCTAGCGGCACTAGCGGGAGGGTGGGCTACGAGCAGTACTTC. This sequence encodes CSASGTSGRVGYEQYF.

This clonotype was detected many times. V gene TRBV6-5 combines with J gene TRBJ1-4; D not certain. The germline V and J ends were trimmed by 0 bases and 4 bases, with 6 bases remaining between them. Germline V gene sequence: CDR1 MNHEY, CDR2 SVGAGI. This CDR3 has 14 residues. CDR3 nucleotide sequence: TGTGCCAGCAGTTACTCGCGGAGTAATGAAAAACTGTTTTTT. Protein product: CASSYSRSNEKLFF.

This clonotype appeared a few times. The V gene is TRBV6-5, the J gene TRBJ2-2; D not certain. The CDR3 covers 14 residues. Germline loops: CDR1 MNHEY, CDR2 SVGAGI. V was cut by 0 bases and J by 5 bases, with 7 bases left in between. CDR3 in amino acids: CASSYSGSTGELFF. The CDR3 nucleotides read TGTGCCAGCAGTTACTCAGGTTCTACCGGGGAGCTGTTTTTT.

This clonotype showed up many times. The chain links TRBV24-1 to TRBJ2-2; 9 bases fit TRBD1. V lost 4 bases to trimming and J lost 6 bases; unmatched junction nucleotides: 5. This CDR3 region has 15 residues. Germline V gene sequence: CDR1 KGHDR, CDR2 SFDVKD. The CDR3 DNA follows: TGTGCCACCAGTGACATGGACAGGGGTCCCGGGGAGCTGTTTTTT. Amino acids: CATSDMDRGPGELFF.

This clonotype was observed many times. The rearrangement joins TRBV7-2 to TRBJ2-1; D call uncertain. This CDR3 is 15 amino acids long. Germline V gene data show CDR1 as SGHTA and CDR2 as FQGNSA. The ends were cut back, 1 base at V and 0 bases at J, with 7 bases in the middle. In DNA, the CDR3 is TGTGCCAGCAGCTTAGAGCGCAGCTCCTACAATGAGCAGTTCTTC. As protein: CASSLERSSYNEQFF.

The J gene is TRBJ2-1, the V gene TRBV10-3; the match to TRBD2 covers 9 bases. V lost 8 bases to trimming and J lost 7 bases; unmatched junction nucleotides: 9. The CDR3 runs 14 residues. The V gene's germline CDR1 is ENHRY and CDR2 SYGVKD. The CDR3 loop is CAIGLASGKNEQFF. The CDR3 DNA reads TGTGCCATCGGCTTGGCTAGCGGGAAAAATGAGCAGTTCTTC.

This clonotype showed up just a few times. The chain combines TRBV20-1 with TRBJ1-5; TRBD1 might be the D (6 bases). Trimming left V 5 bases short and J 2 bases short, with 13 bases between. The CDR3 sequence is 14 residues long. CDR1 and CDR2 (germline): DFQATT, SNEGSKA (reference sequence). CDR3 sequence reads: CSAHQGYGNQPQHF. The CDR3 coding sequence is TGCAGTGCTCATCAGGGGTATGGCAATCAGCCCCAGCATTTT.

There are a few counts of this clonotype. J is TRBJ2-3 and V is TRBV12-3 or TRBV12-4, with TRBD2 identical over 10 bases. The V gene end was trimmed by 4 bases and the J gene end by 8 bases; junction bases not matched to a gene: 6. This CDR3 region has 14 residues. The CDR3 sequence is CASSSSGSMGTQYF. The CDR3 nucleotides are TGTGCCAGCAGTTCTAGCGGGAGTATGGGTACGCAGTATTTT.

This clonotype was picked up many times. This rearrangement joins TRBV12-3 or TRBV12-4 to TRBJ1-1; weak D call: TRBD1 (5 bases). V was trimmed by 6 bases and J by 1 base, leaving 15 bases between them. The CDR3 is 15 amino acids. Here the CDR3 reads CASRYPWGENTEAFF. The CDR3 coding sequence is TGTGCCAGCAGGTACCCATGGGGGGAGAACACTGAAGCTTTCTTT.

This clonotype was detected many times. The genes are TRBV27 and TRBJ2-5; D is undetermined. Trimming cost V 5 bases and J 0 bases, with 4 bases left between them. CDR1 and CDR2 (germline): MNHEY, SMNVEV (reference sequence). This CDR3 spans 12 amino acids. This CDR3 reads CASSPNQETQYF. The DNA of the CDR3 is TGTGCCAGCAGTCCCAACCAAGAGACCCAGTACTTC.

This clonotype was counted at least ten times. The V call is TRBV12-3 or TRBV12-4, the J call TRBJ1-5, with 7 positions matching TRBD1. V gave up 5 bases and J gave up 0 bases; unmatched junction bases: 4. This CDR3 comprises 15 residues. The CDR3 DNA reads TGTGCCAGCAGTGGACAGGAGCCTAGCAATCAGCCCCAGCATTTT. Protein: CASSGQEPSNQPQHF.